One sample yielded the 18 T cell receptor beta chains listed below, sequenced in a study of cytomegalovirus exposure and HLA in healthy donors (dated by TCRdb to about 2017). Libraries were built with the immunoSEQ multiplex PCR assay. For the multiplex PCR, a mixture combining 60 forward primers for TCR Vbeta segments and 13 reverse primers for TCR Jbeta segments was used. The table was pulled from immuneACCESS by TCRdb, which kept in-frame rearrangements only. Such tables lose some clones; where checked, under half of the loss comes from unresolved V genes, and the rest has no known cause. For this sample the table gives roughly 80,000 clones, of which approximately 62% were detected only once. Clones ranked in the top ten supply 4.4% of the sample. Sequencing used PBMCs. The receptors were sampled from a male donor in good health and CMV-seropositive.

CDR3 in DNA: TGTGCCAGCAGCTTATCCGGCAGTCGAGTAGCGGGACCCAATGAGCAGTTCTTC. Translated, it gives CASSLSGSRVAGPNEQFF. The chain joins TRBV7-3 to TRBJ2-1, with 8 bases aligning to TRBD2. Per the germline V gene, CDR1 is SGHTA and CDR2 is FQGTGA. The CDR3 is 18 residues long. The V gene end was trimmed by 2 bases and the J gene end by 6 bases; junction bases not matched to a gene: 15.

Regarding this clone: Within the sample, other DNA sequences also encode this same CDR3. The chain carries TRBV5-1 and TRBJ2-5, with D tentatively TRBD2 (6 bases). CDR3 length: 16 amino acids. Germline values: CDR1 SGHRS, CDR2 YFSETQ. V was clipped by 1 base and J by 4 bases, with 17 bases between them. In DNA, the CDR3 is TGCGCCAGCAGCTTGTACCAGGGAGGTGTTCGAGAGACCCAGTACTTC. Encoded protein: CASSLYQGGVRETQYF.

This clone was observed once. The chain carries TRBV27 and TRBJ2-7, with D perhaps TRBD2 (5 bases). CDR3 length: 14 residues. V lost 3 bases and J lost 2, with 11 bases in between. Per germline, CDR1 MNHEY and CDR2 SMNVEV (reference sequence). The CDR3 spells CASSFLGSPYEQYF. Written as DNA, the CDR3 is TGTGCCAGCAGTTTTCTTGGGAGCCCCTACGAGCAGTACTTC.

The V call is TRBV5-6, the J call TRBJ2-3; 7 bases are shared with TRBD1. Germline assignment: CDR1 SGHDT and CDR2 YYEEEE. The V gene end was trimmed by 5 bases and the J gene end by 3 bases; junction bases not matched to a gene: 3. This CDR3 has 13 residues. CDR3 sequence reads: CASRLTGTDTQYF. Here the CDR3 DNA reads TGTGCCAGCAGGTTGACAGGGACAGATACGCAGTATTTT.

The chain has TRBV2 and TRBJ2-5; TRBD1 aligns across 8 bases. The CDR3 sequence is 19 residues long. Germline V gene lookup returns CDR1 SNHLY and CDR2 FYNNEI. Trimming cost V 6 bases and J 1 base; bases outside gene matches: 19. The CDR3 DNA is TGTGCCAGCAGCGTGGGTCCCCCAAAAAGGACAGGGATCCAAGAGACCCAGTACTTC. Translation: CASSVGPPKRTGIQETQYF.

Written as DNA, the CDR3 is TGTGCCAGCAGTGCCCGTACCCGACTAGCCACAGATACGCAGTATTTT. Its protein is CASSARTRLATDTQYF. This sequence joins TRBV6-1 and TRBJ2-3; 7 bases are a match to TRBD2. The germline gives CDR1 MNHNS, CDR2 SASEGT. V lost 4 bases, J lost 2 bases, and 9 bases stayed unmatched. The CDR3 sequence is 16 residues long.

The genes are TRBV9 and TRBJ2-1; a possible D gene is TRBD1 (5 bases). The CDR3 spans 15 residues. V was shortened by 0 bases and J by 4 bases, with 11 bases between the two germline ends. Germline CDR1 and CDR2: SGDLS and YYNGEE. The CDR3 here is CASSVGGAGYNEQFF. Written as DNA, the CDR3 is TGTGCCAGCAGCGTAGGGGGCGCAGGATACAATGAGCAGTTCTTC.

The chain has TRBV28 and TRBJ2-2, with 8 bases matching TRBD1. The CDR3 is 15 residues long. V shed 10 bases and J 1 base; nucleotides not matched to a gene: 8. The germline CDR1 and CDR2 sequences are MDHEN and SYDVKM. The CDR3 here is CATAHRGKNTGELFF. CDR3 DNA sequence: TGTGCCACCGCGCACAGGGGGAAGAACACCGGGGAGCTGTTTTTT.

V and J are TRBV2 and TRBJ1-1; D call uncertain. Trimming pared 7 bases from V and 0 bases from J, leaving 9 bases between. Germline CDR1 is SNHLY and CDR2 is FYNNEI. The CDR3 is 13 residues long. The CDR3 reads CASTDFLNTEAFF. The CDR3 DNA follows: TGTGCCAGCACGGACTTTCTGAACACTGAAGCTTTCTTT.

This clone was recorded only once. The V call is TRBV19, the J call TRBJ2-7, with unresolved D. CDR3 length: 13 residues. V shed 6 bases and J shed 0 bases, with 9 bases lying between them. CDR1 is LNHDA, CDR2 SQIVND, per germline (reference sequence). Written as DNA, the CDR3 is TGTGCCAGTAGACCTCGAGGCTCCTACGAGCAGTACTTC. Encoded protein: CASRPRGSYEQYF.

As DNA, the CDR3 is TGTGCCAGCAGCTTAGAAAGGGTACGGGGGCAAGAGACCCAGTACTTC. This gives the protein CASSLERVRGQETQYF. The V gene is TRBV7-9, the J gene TRBJ2-5; possibly TRBD2 for D (6 bases). The CDR3 contains 16 residues. Germline CDR1 reads SEHNR; CDR2 reads FQNEAQ (reference sequence). V lost 1 base and J 2 bases, leaving 14 bases between the germline ends.

This rearrangement joins TRBV7-2 to TRBJ2-7, with TRBD2 matching 8 bases. CDR1 and CDR2 from the germline V gene are SGHTA and FQGNSA. CDR3 length equals 15 residues. V dropped 5 bases and J dropped 5; count of bases not matched to a gene: 11. The CDR3 is CASSASRGRTDEQYF. CDR3 bases: TGTGCCAGCAGCGCGAGCCGCGGGAGGACCGACGAGCAGTACTTC.

The chain joins TRBV4-3 to TRBJ1-1; D unresolved. Germline CDR1 reads LGHNA; CDR2 reads YSLEER. Trimming stripped 0 bases from V and 1 base from J, with 6 bases between. This CDR3 has 14 residues. CDR3 loop: CASSQERQNTEAFF. For the CDR3, the DNA is TGCGCCAGCAGCCAAGAGAGACAGAACACTGAAGCTTTCTTT.

CDR3 sequence reads: CASSDTGGSGNTIYF. Written as DNA, the CDR3 is TGTGCCAGCAGTGATACAGGGGGCTCTGGAAACACCATATATTTT. The chain uses TRBV2 and TRBJ1-3; the match to TRBD1 covers 8 bases. Unmatched junction bases numbered 1, after V lost 3 bases and J lost 0 bases. Germline V CDR1 and CDR2: SNHLY, FYNNEI. The CDR3 loop spans 15 amino acids.

The J gene is TRBJ1-6, the V gene TRBV28; a weak D match, TRBD1 (6 bases). From germline, CDR1 is MDHEN and CDR2 SYDVKM. The CDR3 loop spans 16 amino acids. The germline V and J ends were trimmed by 3 bases and 9 bases, with 18 bases remaining between them. The CDR3 is CASSLTYRVAGSPLHF. The CDR3 region has the DNA TGTGCCAGCAGTTTGACTTACAGGGTCGCGGGTTCACCCCTCCACTTT.

By its share, this clone is medium-sized. The chain is built from TRBV6-1 and TRBJ1-2, with no clear D. This CDR3 contains 12 residues. Trimming cost V 6 bases and J 6 bases, with 11 bases left between them. Germline CDR1 and CDR2: MNHNS and SASEGT. The CDR3 bases are TGTGCCAGCAGGACTGCCTTAGATGGCTACACCTTC. It specifies CASRTALDGYTF.

Only one count was recorded for this clone. The chain employs TRBV29-1 and TRBJ2-2, with 9 bases identical to TRBD1. With 4 bases clipped from V and 1 base from J, the junction kept 4 bases outside the gene matches. This CDR3 has 15 residues. CDR1 is SQVTM and CDR2 is ANQGSEA in the germline V gene. The CDR3 sequence is CSVVRQGVNTGELFF. The CDR3 nucleotides are TGCAGCGTTGTTCGACAGGGGGTGAACACCGGGGAGCTGTTTTTT.

The chain couples TRBV28 to TRBJ1-5; TRBD1 might be the D (5 bases). Germline-derived CDR1 and CDR2 are MDHEN and SYDVKM. Deletions cut 3 bases from V and 1 base from J, with 10 bases between. The CDR3 length is 15 residues. CDR3 coding DNA: TGTGCCAGCAGTTTTTCAGGGATGAGCAATCAGCCCCAGCATTTT. It specifies CASSFSGMSNQPQHF.